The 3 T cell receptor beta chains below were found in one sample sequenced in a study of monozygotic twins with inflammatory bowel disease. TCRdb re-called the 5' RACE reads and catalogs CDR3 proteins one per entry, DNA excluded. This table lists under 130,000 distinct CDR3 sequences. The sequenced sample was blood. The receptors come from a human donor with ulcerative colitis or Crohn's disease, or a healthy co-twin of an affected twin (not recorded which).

Here the CDR3 reads CASTTSLTYEQYF. The chain joins TRBV13 to TRBJ2-7. The CDR3 covers 13 residues. The germline V gene encodes CDR1 PRHDT and CDR2 FYEKMQ (reference sequence).

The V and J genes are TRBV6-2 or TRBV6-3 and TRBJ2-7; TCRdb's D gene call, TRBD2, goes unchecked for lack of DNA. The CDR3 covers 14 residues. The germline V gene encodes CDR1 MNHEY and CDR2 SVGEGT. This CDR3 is CASIGLAGVGEQYF.

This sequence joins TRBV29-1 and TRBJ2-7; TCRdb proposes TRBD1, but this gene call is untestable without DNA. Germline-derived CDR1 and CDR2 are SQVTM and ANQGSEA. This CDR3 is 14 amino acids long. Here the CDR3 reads CSVEGAGYLSEQYF.